This TCR beta chain was identified in a study of blood T cell repertoires in COVID-19. The CDR3 has 15 residues. CDR1 and CDR2 (germline): LGHDT, YNNKEL (reference sequence). V shed 3 bases and J 3 bases; nucleotides not matched to a gene: 7. Assay used: immunoSEQ multiplex PCR; TCRdb lists only in-frame clones, some missing. The sample shows about 220,000 clones, about 90% of them seen only once. This clonotype was obtained from a woman aged 45-60 years with acute COVID-19. V and J are TRBV3-1 (or the pseudogene TRBV3-2) and TRBJ2-7; the match to TRBD1 covers 8 bases. Sequencing input: PBMCs or T cells enriched from blood (not recorded which). CDR3 nucleotide sequence: TGTGCCAGCAGCCAGACCGGGACAGGAATCTACGAGCAGTACTTC. It codes for CASSQTGTGIYEQYF.